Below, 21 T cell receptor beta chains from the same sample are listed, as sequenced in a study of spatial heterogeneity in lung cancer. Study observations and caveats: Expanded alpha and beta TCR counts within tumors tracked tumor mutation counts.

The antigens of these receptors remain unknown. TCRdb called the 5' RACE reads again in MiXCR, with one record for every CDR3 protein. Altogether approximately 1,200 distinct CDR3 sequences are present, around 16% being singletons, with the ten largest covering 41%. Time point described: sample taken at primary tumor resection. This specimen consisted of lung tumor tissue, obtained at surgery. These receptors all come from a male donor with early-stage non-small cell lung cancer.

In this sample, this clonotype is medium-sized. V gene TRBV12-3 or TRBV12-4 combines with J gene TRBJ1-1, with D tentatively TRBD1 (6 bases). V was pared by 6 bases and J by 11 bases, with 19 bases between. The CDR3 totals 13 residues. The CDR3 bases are TGTGCCAGCAGCAACGAGCAGACAGGCCGCGCTTTCTTT. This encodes CASSNEQTGRAFF.

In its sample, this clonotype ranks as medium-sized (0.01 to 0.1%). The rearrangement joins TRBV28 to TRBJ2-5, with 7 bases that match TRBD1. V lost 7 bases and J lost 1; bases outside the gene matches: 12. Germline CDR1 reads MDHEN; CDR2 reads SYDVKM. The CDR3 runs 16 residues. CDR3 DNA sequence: TGTGCCAGCACCCCGGGTACAGGGGCCCCCCAAGAGACCCAGTACTTC. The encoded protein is CASTPGTGAPQETQYF.

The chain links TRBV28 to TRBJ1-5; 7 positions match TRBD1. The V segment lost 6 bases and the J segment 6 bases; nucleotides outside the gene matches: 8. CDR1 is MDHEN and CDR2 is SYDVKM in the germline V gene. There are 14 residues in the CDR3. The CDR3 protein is CASRLDRRGQPQHF. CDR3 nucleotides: TGTGCCAGCAGACTGGACAGGCGCGGTCAGCCCCAGCATTTT.

The chain's CDR3 is CASSLAVSGSAPDEQFF. Here the CDR3 DNA reads TGTGCCAGCAGTTTAGCTGTTAGCGGGAGCGCCCCCGATGAGCAGTTCTTC. The rearrangement links TRBV12-3 or TRBV12-4 to TRBJ2-1; the match to TRBD2 covers 9 bases. V was clipped by 0 bases and J by 8 bases; unmatched bases: 11. The CDR3 sequence is 17 residues long.

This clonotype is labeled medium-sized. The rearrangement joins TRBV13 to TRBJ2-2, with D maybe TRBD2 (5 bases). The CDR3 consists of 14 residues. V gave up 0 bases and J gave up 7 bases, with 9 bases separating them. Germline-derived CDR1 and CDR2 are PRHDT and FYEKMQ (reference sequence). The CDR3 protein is CASSLGLDGGELFF. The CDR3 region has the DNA TGTGCCAGCAGCTTAGGACTAGACGGCGGGGAGCTGTTTTTT.

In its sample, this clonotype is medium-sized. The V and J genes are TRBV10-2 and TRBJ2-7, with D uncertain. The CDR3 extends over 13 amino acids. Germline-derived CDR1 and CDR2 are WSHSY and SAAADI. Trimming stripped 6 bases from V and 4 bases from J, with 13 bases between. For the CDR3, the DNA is TGCGCCAGCAGGCCGGGCAGAGAATACGAGCAGTACTTC. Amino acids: CASRPGREYEQYF.

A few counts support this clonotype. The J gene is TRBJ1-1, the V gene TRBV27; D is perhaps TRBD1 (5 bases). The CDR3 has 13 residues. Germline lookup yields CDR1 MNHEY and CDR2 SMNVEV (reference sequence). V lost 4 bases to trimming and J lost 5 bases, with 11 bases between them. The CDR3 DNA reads TGTGCCAGCAGTTGGGGGGTTGAGACTGAAGCTTTCTTT. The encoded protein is CASSWGVETEAFF.

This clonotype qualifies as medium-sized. The CDR3 here is CATSDLHSPSTDTQYF. Written as DNA, the CDR3 is TGTGCCACCAGTGATTTGCACTCCCCATCCACAGATACGCAGTATTTT. The rearrangement uses TRBV24-1 and TRBJ2-3; D remains ambiguous. The CDR3 totals 16 residues. Germline V gene data show CDR1 as KGHDR and CDR2 as SFDVKD. Between the trimmed V and J ends, which lost 0 bases and 2 bases, there was a span of 11 bases.

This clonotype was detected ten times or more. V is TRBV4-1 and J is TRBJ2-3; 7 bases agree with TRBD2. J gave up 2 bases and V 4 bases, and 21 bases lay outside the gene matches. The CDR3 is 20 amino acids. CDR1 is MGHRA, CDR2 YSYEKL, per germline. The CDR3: CASSPLPASGIGSNTDTQYF. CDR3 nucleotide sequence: TGCGCCAGCAGCCCGCTGCCTGCAAGCGGGATCGGTTCTAACACAGATACGCAGTATTTT.

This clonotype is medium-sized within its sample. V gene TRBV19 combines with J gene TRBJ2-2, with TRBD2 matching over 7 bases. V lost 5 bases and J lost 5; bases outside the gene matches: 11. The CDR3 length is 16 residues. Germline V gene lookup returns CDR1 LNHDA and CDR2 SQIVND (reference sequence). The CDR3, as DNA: TGTGCCAGTAGTGTACTCGCGGGAGTCGGGACCGGGGAGCTGTTTTTT. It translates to CASSVLAGVGTGELFF.

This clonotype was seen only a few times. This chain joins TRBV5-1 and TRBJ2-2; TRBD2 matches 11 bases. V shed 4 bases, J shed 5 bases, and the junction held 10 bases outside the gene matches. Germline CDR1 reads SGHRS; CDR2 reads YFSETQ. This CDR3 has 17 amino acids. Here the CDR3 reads CASSSSGRALGTGELFF. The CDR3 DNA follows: TGCGCCAGCAGCAGTAGCGGGAGGGCCCTAGGAACCGGGGAGCTGTTTTTT.

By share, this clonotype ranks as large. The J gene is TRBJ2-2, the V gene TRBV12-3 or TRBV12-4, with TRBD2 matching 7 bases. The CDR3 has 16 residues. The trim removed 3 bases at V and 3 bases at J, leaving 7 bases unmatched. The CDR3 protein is CASSLSSGPYTGELFF. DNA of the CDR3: TGTGCCAGCAGTTTGAGTAGCGGGCCGTACACCGGGGAGCTGTTTTTT.

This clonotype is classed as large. The CDR3 nucleotides read TGTGCCAGCAGCTTAGGAGGGGTCTCCGGTGAGCAGTTCTTC. Its protein product is CASSLGGVSGEQFF. V gene TRBV11-2 combines with J gene TRBJ2-1; either TRBD1 or TRBD2 may supply D (5 bases each). The CDR3 consists of 14 residues. V was cut by 1 base and J by 9 bases, with 13 bases left in between. Germline V gene data show CDR1 as SGHAT and CDR2 as FQNNGV.

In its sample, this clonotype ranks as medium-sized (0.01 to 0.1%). The CDR3 nucleotides are TGCAGTGCTAGAGATGACCGACAGGACACCTATGGCTACACCTTC. Its translation is CSARDDRQDTYGYTF. The V gene is TRBV20-1, the J gene TRBJ1-2; tentative D call: TRBD1 (6 bases). Germline-derived CDR1 and CDR2 are DFQATT and SNEGSKA (reference sequence). This CDR3 is 15 amino acids long. V gave up 0 bases and J gave up 4 bases, with 15 bases separating them.

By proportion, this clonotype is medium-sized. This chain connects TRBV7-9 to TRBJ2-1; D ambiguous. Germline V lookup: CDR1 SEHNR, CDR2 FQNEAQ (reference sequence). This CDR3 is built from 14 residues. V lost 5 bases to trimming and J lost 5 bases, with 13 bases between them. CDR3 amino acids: CASSPAVNHNEQFF. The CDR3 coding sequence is TGTGCCAGCAGCCCCGCGGTCAATCACAATGAGCAGTTCTTC.

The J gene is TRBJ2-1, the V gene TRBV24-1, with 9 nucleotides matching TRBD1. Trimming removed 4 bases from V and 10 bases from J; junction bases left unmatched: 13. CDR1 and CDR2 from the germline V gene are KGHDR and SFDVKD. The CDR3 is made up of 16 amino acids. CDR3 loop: CATSDLGDGTGNEQFF. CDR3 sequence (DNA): TGTGCCACCAGTGACCTAGGGGACGGGACAGGGAACGAGCAGTTCTTC.

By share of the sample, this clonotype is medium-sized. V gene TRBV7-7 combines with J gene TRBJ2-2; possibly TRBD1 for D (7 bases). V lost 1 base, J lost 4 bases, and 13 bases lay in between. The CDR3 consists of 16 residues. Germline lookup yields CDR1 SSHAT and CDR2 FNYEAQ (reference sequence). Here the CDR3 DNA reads TGTGCCAGCAGCTTAGACAGGGGAGGTAGCACCGGGGAGCTGTTTTTT. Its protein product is CASSLDRGGSTGELFF.

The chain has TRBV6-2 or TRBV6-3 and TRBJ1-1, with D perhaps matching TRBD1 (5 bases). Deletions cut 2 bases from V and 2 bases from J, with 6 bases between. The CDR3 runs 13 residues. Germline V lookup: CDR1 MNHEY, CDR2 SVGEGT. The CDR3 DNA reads TGTGCCAGCAGTTACCGGGACAACACTGAAGCTTTCTTT. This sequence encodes CASSYRDNTEAFF.

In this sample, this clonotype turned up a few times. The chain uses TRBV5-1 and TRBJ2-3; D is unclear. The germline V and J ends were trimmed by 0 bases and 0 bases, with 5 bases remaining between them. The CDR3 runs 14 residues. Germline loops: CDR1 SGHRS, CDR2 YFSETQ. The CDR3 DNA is TGCGCCAGCAGCTTGGGGATGAGCACAGATACGCAGTATTTT. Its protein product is CASSLGMSTDTQYF.

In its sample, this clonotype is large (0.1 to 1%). The CDR3 reads CASSLTSGSGPGNEQFF. The CDR3 DNA reads TGTGCCAGCAGCTTAACTAGCGGCTCAGGGCCAGGGAATGAGCAGTTCTTC. The V and J genes are TRBV7-8 and TRBJ2-1; the match to TRBD2 covers 8 bases. The junction had 13 bases not matched to a gene; V was cut back by 2 bases and J by 7 bases. The germline CDR1 and CDR2 sequences are SGHVS and FQNEAQ. The CDR3 is 17 amino acids.

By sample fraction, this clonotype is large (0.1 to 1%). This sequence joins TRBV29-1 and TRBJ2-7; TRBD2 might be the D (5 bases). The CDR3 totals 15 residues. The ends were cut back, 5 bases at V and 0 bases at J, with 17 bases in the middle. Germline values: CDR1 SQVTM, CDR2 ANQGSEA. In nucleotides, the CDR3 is TGCAGCGTTCTAGGGATCCCGAGGGACTCCTACGAGCAGTACTTC. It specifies CSVLGIPRDSYEQYF.